This T cell receptor beta chain was sequenced in a study of shared clonotypes between healthy human individuals. Germline assignment: CDR1 SGHVS and CDR2 FQNEAQ. The CDR3 runs 16 residues. The V end was cut by 4 bases, the J end by 7 bases, with 22 bases between. Sequenced by immunoSEQ multiplex PCR; TCRdb stores in-frame clones only, minus some. This table has under 2.5 million clones, around 93% appearing once. The sequencing sample was made of naive CD4+ T cells from PBMCs. Subset denoted: CD45RA+ positively selected. The origin of this receptor is a man between 18 and 29 years old in good health. Some clones in this sample may be carry-over from other donors' samples. J is TRBJ1-2 and V is TRBV7-8; possible D gene TRBD1, 5 bases. This CDR3 is CASSSSGHPLLSGYTF. As DNA, the CDR3 is TGTGCCAGCAGCTCCTCCGGACATCCTCTCTTATCTGGCTACACCTTC.